This T cell receptor beta chain was observed in a study of blood T cells in healthy people across ages. Study-wide results and limits: Roughly linear age-related decline in beta diversity appeared, significant by age around 42. Estimated diversity, derived from one million T cells, was regarded as an underestimate.

About this clonotype: Its antigen is still unknown. Sequence at one end of the junction differs from germline and may be a read error.

A sample-barcoded 5' primer and a J-beta primer mix were used in a second PCR of about 7 to 12 cycles. Every cDNA molecule carried a tag from a template-switch adaptor bearing 12 random nucleotides. TCRdb reanalysed the 5' RACE reads using MiXCR and keeps one entry per CDR3 protein. The sample consists of about 840,000 distinct CDR3 sequences, almost 30% of them appearing once. This CDR3 region has 14 residues. CDR1 is MDHEN and CDR2 is SYDVKM in the germline V gene. These data also formed part of another study, on T cells of mothers and their children.

V is TRBV28 and J is TRBJ2-5; either TRBD1 or TRBD2 may supply D (5 bases each). Gene TRBJ2-7 matches the end of the DNA better, so the J call may be wrong. Sequenced input: blood. This TCR was sampled from a woman aged 40 to 49 in good health. CDR3 in DNA: TGTGTCAGCACCCCGTACGGGACGAGGCACGAGCAGTACTTC. It specifies CVSTPYGTRHEQYF.